Shown below are 29 T cell receptor beta chains from a single sample sequenced in a study of cytomegalovirus exposure and HLA in healthy donors. 60 Vbeta and 13 Jbeta primers were used in PCR. This table comes from immunoSEQ multiplex PCR, and its TCRdb copy is limited to in-frame clones, with some not included. The table lists under 200,000 clones, 65% to 75% of them singletons. Source material: PBMCs. The receptors were sampled from a girl aged 10 to 17 in good health and CMV-seronegative.

V is TRBV6-4 and J is TRBJ2-7, with a weak D call TRBD2 (6 bases). Per germline, CDR1 MRHNA and CDR2 SNTAGT. This CDR3 comprises 15 residues. V was trimmed by 8 bases and J by 0 bases, leaving 17 bases between them. CDR3 DNA: TGTGCCAGCTTAAGCCCGGCGGGAAGCTCCTACGAGCAGTACTTC. Encoded protein: CASLSPAGSSYEQYF.

This clone was recorded a few times. The chain uses TRBV5-1 and TRBJ2-1; 8 bases are shared with TRBD2. There are 15 residues in the CDR3. The V and J ends lost 4 bases and 1 base, in that order; junction bases with no gene match: 4. Per the germline V gene, CDR1 is SGHRS and CDR2 is YFSETQ. The CDR3 sequence is CASSPAGESYNEQFF. The CDR3 coding sequence is TGCGCCAGCAGCCCAGCGGGGGAGTCCTACAATGAGCAGTTCTTC.

This clone turned up a few times. This sequence joins TRBV6-6 and TRBJ2-1, with a possible D match to TRBD2 (6 bases). Trimming removed 6 bases at V and 4 bases at J, with 19 bases between. CDR1 is MNHNY, CDR2 SVGAGI, per germline (reference sequence). The CDR3 length is 16 residues. CDR3 DNA: TGTGCCAGCAGCTCAGGACTAAACCCACTTTACAATGAGCAGTTCTTC. Translating gives CASSSGLNPLYNEQFF.

This clone has only one observation. The J gene is TRBJ1-4, the V gene TRBV27, with 7 bases aligning to TRBD1. The V gene's germline CDR1 is MNHEY and CDR2 SMNVEV (reference sequence). V shed 6 bases, J shed 4 bases, and the junction held 5 bases outside the gene matches. This CDR3 has 14 residues. The CDR3 sequence is CASRSGQNNEKLFF. The DNA for the CDR3 is TGTGCCAGCAGGTCGGGACAGAATAATGAAAAACTGTTTTTT.

The chain is built from TRBV18 and TRBJ1-2, with 7 nucleotides matching TRBD1. This CDR3 spans 16 amino acids. Germline V gene sequence: CDR1 KGHSH, CDR2 LQKENI. V was pared by 5 bases and J by 6 bases, with 15 bases of the junction left unmatched. The CDR3 region has the DNA TGTGCCAGCTCATCCCACCACGACAGGGTCGAAGATGGCTACACCTTC. Amino acid sequence: CASSSHHDRVEDGYTF.

This chain links TRBV10-3 with TRBJ2-5; D is undetermined. The end of the DNA fits TRBJ2-7 better, so the J call may be wrong. Germline V gene data show CDR1 as ENHRY and CDR2 as SYGVKD. The CDR3 runs to 11 residues. The CDR3 reads CAIQESYEQYF. The CDR3 DNA sequence: TGTGCCATCCAAGAGTCCTACGAGCAGTACTTC.

The genes are TRBV5-8 and TRBJ2-6; no clear D gene. This CDR3 contains 15 residues. Germline values: CDR1 SGHTS, CDR2 YDEGEE. V dropped 0 bases and J dropped 4 bases, with 8 bases sitting between them. The CDR3 spells CASSLVGPGANVLTF. The CDR3 coding sequence is TGTGCCAGCAGCTTGGTTGGGCCCGGGGCCAACGTCCTGACTTTC.

This chain uses TRBV13 with TRBJ1-1; D is ambiguous. V was cut by 0 bases and J by 3 bases, with 5 bases left in between. The length of the CDR3 is 13 residues. Germline V CDR1 and CDR2: PRHDT, FYEKMQ (reference sequence). CDR3 loop: CASSLGAYTEAFF. CDR3 bases: TGTGCCAGCAGCTTAGGCGCGTACACTGAAGCTTTCTTT. Full variable domain (missing parts from reference TRBV13 and TRBJ1-1): AAGVIQSPRHLIKEKRETATLKCYPIPRHDTVYWYQQGPGQDPQFLISFYEKMQSDKGSIPDRFSAQQFSDYHSELNMSSLELGDSALYFCASSLGAYTEAFFGQGTRLTVV.

The V and J genes are TRBV11-2 and TRBJ1-5, with TRBD1 identical over 10 bases. The V gene end was trimmed by 4 bases and the J gene end by 4 bases; junction bases not matched to a gene: 4. CDR3 length equals 15 residues. The germline V gene has CDR1 SGHAT and CDR2 FQNNGV. In DNA, the CDR3 is TGTGCCAGCAGCTCCGGGGACAGGGGAAATCAGCCCCAGCATTTT. Translating gives CASSSGDRGNQPQHF. The full variable domain, completed using reference TRBV11-2 and TRBJ1-5, is EAGVAQSPRYKIIEKRQSVAFWCNPISGHATLYWYQQILGQGPKLLIQFQNNGVVDDSQLPKDRFSAERLKGVDSTLKIQPAKLEDSAVYLCASSSGDRGNQPQHFGDGTRLSIL.

This clone was found once. The gene calls are TRBV6-1 and TRBJ2-3, with TRBD2 identical over 7 bases. CDR3 length: 14 residues. The germline V gene has CDR1 MNHNS and CDR2 SASEGT. V shed 6 bases and J 4 bases; nucleotides not matched to a gene: 7. DNA of the CDR3: TGTGCCAGCAGAACGGGGGGTTCAGCAGATACGCAGTATTTT. Translation gives CASRTGGSADTQYF.

This chain uses TRBV10-3 with TRBJ1-1; D unresolved. CDR3 length equals 14 residues. V was clipped by 2 bases and J by 2 bases, with 9 bases between them. Germline CDR1 ENHRY, CDR2 SYGVKD. The CDR3 sequence is CAISERGLNTEAFF. For the CDR3, the DNA is TGTGCCATCAGTGAGAGAGGGCTAAACACTGAAGCTTTCTTT.

V is TRBV5-6 and J is TRBJ2-3; 8 nucleotides match TRBD1. The CDR3 is 15 residues long. V trimming: 0 bases; J trimming: 0 bases; junction bases outside the gene matches: 0. Germline loops: CDR1 SGHDT, CDR2 YYEEEE. The CDR3 sequence is CASSLGQGSTDTQYF. The CDR3 DNA reads as TGTGCCAGCAGCTTGGGACAGGGGAGCACAGATACGCAGTATTTT.

The table lists this clone with a count of one. The rearrangement joins TRBV9 to TRBJ2-2; 7 bases agree with TRBD1. CDR1 SGDLS and CDR2 YYNGEE come from the germline V gene. The CDR3 length is 16 residues. The ends lost 0 bases at V and 3 bases at J; junction bases unmatched: 5. The CDR3 is CASSVAGTVHTGELFF. The CDR3 coding sequence is TGTGCCAGCAGCGTAGCGGGGACAGTTCACACCGGGGAGCTGTTTTTT.

This clone appeared a single time. The rearrangement links TRBV5-6 to TRBJ1-5; TRBD1 agrees at 8 bases. The CDR3 is 15 amino acids. V was clipped by 4 bases and J by 7 bases; unmatched bases: 10. Germline V gives CDR1 SGHDT, CDR2 YYEEEE. Here the CDR3 DNA reads TGTGCCAGCAGCCGCAGCTTGACAGGGGAACAGCCCCAGCATTTT. It yields the protein CASSRSLTGEQPQHF.

The rearrangement uses TRBV30 and TRBJ2-5; D is perhaps TRBD2 (6 bases). CDR1 and CDR2 (germline): GTSNPN, SVGIG (reference sequence). This CDR3 comprises 12 residues. The V end lost 0 bases, the J end lost 5 bases, and 7 bases lay between the germline ends. CDR3 nucleotide sequence: TGTGCCTGGAGTGTAAGCGGGGAGACCCAGTACTTC. Translating it yields CAWSVSGETQYF.

The V and J genes are TRBV30 and TRBJ2-7; D is uncertain. The CDR3 sequence is 13 residues long. The germline gives CDR1 GTSNPN, CDR2 SVGIG (reference sequence). V lost 4 bases and J 2 bases, leaving 12 bases between the germline ends. The CDR3 is CAWTYSSTYEQYF. CDR3 nucleotides: TGTGCCTGGACCTATTCTTCGACCTACGAGCAGTACTTC.

This clone was observed a few times. The genes are TRBV6-4 and TRBJ1-1; D is undetermined. The CDR3 consists of 13 residues. Trimming left V 3 bases short and J 4 bases short, with 9 bases between. Germline-derived CDR1 and CDR2 are MRHNA and SNTAGT. For the CDR3, the DNA is TGTGCCAGCAGTGAAGTCCGGGGCACTGAAGCTTTCTTT. Its protein is CASSEVRGTEAFF.

The chain uses TRBV6-1 and TRBJ1-2; no definite D call. CDR3 length: 14 residues. Germline V CDR1 and CDR2: MNHNS, SASEGT. Trimming removed 1 base at V and 3 bases at J, with 9 bases between. In nucleotides, the CDR3 is TGTGCCAGCAGTGAAGGTACGAGCGACTATGGCTACACCTTC. This sequence encodes CASSEGTSDYGYTF.

The chain employs TRBV5-4 and TRBJ2-1, with TRBD1 matching 9 bases. Germline lookup yields CDR1 SGHNT and CDR2 YYREEE (reference sequence). The V and J ends lost 4 bases and 2 bases, in that order; junction bases with no gene match: 4. The CDR3 is 15 amino acids. The CDR3 is CASSPGTGTYNEQFF. The CDR3 coding sequence is TGTGCCAGCAGCCCAGGGACAGGGACCTACAATGAGCAGTTCTTC.

The chain is built from TRBV5-1 and TRBJ1-2; 7 nucleotides align to TRBD1. This CDR3 region has 14 residues. The germline V gene has CDR1 SGHRS and CDR2 YFSETQ. V was pared by 2 bases and J by 4 bases, with 5 bases of the junction left unmatched. The CDR3 DNA sequence: TGCGCCAGCAGCTTAACAGGGGATGGCTATGGCTACACCTTC. This translates into CASSLTGDGYGYTF.

The CDR3 loop reads CAISDIAGGADTQYF. CDR3 in DNA: TGTGCCATCAGTGACATTGCGGGGGGGGCAGATACGCAGTATTTT. This chain uses TRBV10-3 with TRBJ2-3, with TRBD2 identical over 9 bases. Germline CDR1 reads ENHRY; CDR2 reads SYGVKD. V lost 3 bases and J lost 4; bases outside the gene matches: 5. CDR3 length: 15 amino acids.

The rearrangement links TRBV6-5 to TRBJ2-1; 7 bases line up with TRBD2. The CDR3 runs 15 residues. Germline-derived CDR1 and CDR2 are MNHEY and SVGAGI. V trimming: 6 bases; J trimming: 3 bases; junction bases outside the gene matches: 8. CDR3: CASSPIGGYYNEQFF. The DNA for the CDR3 is TGTGCCAGCAGCCCCATCGGGGGGTACTACAATGAGCAGTTCTTC.

The chain combines TRBV6-6 with TRBJ1-1; D remains ambiguous. Germline V gene data show CDR1 as MNHNY and CDR2 as SVGAGI (reference sequence). The V gene lost 0 bases and the J gene lost 7 bases, with 6 bases spanning the gap. This CDR3 has 12 residues. The CDR3 region has the DNA TGTGCCAGCAGTTACTCCGAGGGTGAAGCTTTCTTT. This sequence encodes CASSYSEGEAFF.

The rearrangement uses TRBV21-1 and TRBJ1-3; the table's D call, TRBD1, was not checked against the DNA. TRBV21-1 is labeled a pseudogene. The CDR3 has 18 amino acids. The CDR3 region is CASSNGGGGQGLGNTIYF. The CDR3 region has the DNA TGTGCCAGCAGCAACGGGGGAGGAGGACAGGGGTTGGGAAACACCATATATTTT.

This clone was detected once. The chain joins TRBV6-1 to TRBJ1-1, with TRBD1 identical over 8 bases. Germline lookup yields CDR1 MNHNS and CDR2 SASEGT. The junction had 9 bases not matched to a gene; V was cut back by 6 bases and J by 6 bases. The CDR3 extends over 14 amino acids. The CDR3 region is CASRDRVLSSEAFF. The CDR3 DNA sequence: TGTGCCAGCAGGGACAGGGTTCTGAGCTCTGAAGCTTTCTTT.

This chain uses TRBV5-1 with TRBJ2-5; TRBD2 agrees at 7 bases. This CDR3 spans 15 amino acids. CDR1 is SGHRS and CDR2 is YFSETQ in the germline V gene. The J segment lost 10 bases and the V segment lost 1 base, leaving 13 bases of the junction unmatched. The CDR3 loop reads CASSLRSSGPSDQYF. The CDR3, as DNA: TGCGCCAGCAGCTTGAGGTCTAGCGGACCTTCTGACCAGTACTTC.

This clone showed up just once. The gene calls are TRBV5-1 and TRBJ1-1; D remains unclear. Germline CDR1 SGHRS, CDR2 YFSETQ. The CDR3 extends over 14 amino acids. V was clipped by 0 bases and J by 1 base, with 7 bases between them. CDR3 sequence (DNA): TGCGCCAGCAGCTTGGGTGCGGGGAACACTGAAGCTTTCTTT. This sequence encodes CASSLGAGNTEAFF.

The J gene is TRBJ2-7, the V gene TRBV18, with D perhaps matching TRBD1 (6 bases). Per the germline V gene, CDR1 is KGHSH and CDR2 is LQKENI. The germline V and J ends were trimmed by 3 bases and 0 bases, with 12 bases remaining between them. The CDR3 loop spans 15 amino acids. Here the CDR3 DNA reads TGTGCCAGCTCACCCTATACAGGGATCTCCTACGAGCAGTACTTC. Its translation: CASSPYTGISYEQYF.

V gene TRBV5-1 combines with J gene TRBJ2-5; perhaps TRBD1 as D (5 bases). CDR1 is SGHRS and CDR2 is YFSETQ in the germline V gene. The CDR3 has 14 residues. V dropped 0 bases and J dropped 4 bases, with 10 bases sitting between them. CDR3 nucleotides: TGCGCCAGCAGCTTGGGGGGCGGATCAGAGACCCAGTACTTC. It is translated as CASSLGGGSETQYF.